Following are 16 T cell receptor beta chains from one sample sequenced in a study of blood T cell repertoires in COVID-19. Repertoires were generated with immunoSEQ multiplex PCR, while TCRdb's copy carries only in-frame clones and drops some. Among about 160,000 clones listed, around 90% were seen once. Sequenced: peripheral blood. The receptors originated from a man younger than 30 with acute or convalescent COVID-19.

The chain couples TRBV3-1 (or the pseudogene TRBV3-2) to TRBJ2-3; D not resolved. The CDR3 has 12 amino acids. CDR1 and CDR2 from the germline V gene are LGHDT and YNNKEL (reference sequence). V lost 4 bases and J 2 bases, leaving 4 bases between the germline ends. The CDR3 spells CASSLFTDTQYF. The DNA of the CDR3 is TGTGCCAGCAGCCTCTTCACAGATACGCAGTATTTT.

V gene TRBV7-8 combines with J gene TRBJ1-5; weak D call: TRBD1 (5 bases). The germline V gene encodes CDR1 SGHVS and CDR2 FQNEAQ. The CDR3 consists of 15 residues. Trimming removed 1 base at V and 7 bases at J, with 14 bases between. Here the CDR3 DNA reads TGTGCCAGCAGCTTAGAGCAGGGAGGTAGGCAGCCCCAGCATTTT. This codes for CASSLEQGGRQPQHF. The whole variable domain, filled in from reference TRBV7-8 and TRBJ1-5, reads GAGVSQSPRYKVAKRGQDVALRCDPISGHVSLFWYQQALGQGPEFLTYFQNEAQLDKSGLPSDRFFAERPEGSVSTLKIQRTQQEDSAVYLCASSLEQGGRQPQHFGDGTRLSIL.

This chain joins TRBV19 and TRBJ2-3; D gene uncertain. Germline CDR1 is LNHDA and CDR2 is SQIVND (reference sequence). V dropped 5 bases and J dropped 6 bases, with 12 bases sitting between them. This CDR3 has 13 residues. CDR3: CASSSRRVDTQYF. CDR3 coding DNA: TGTGCCAGTAGTTCACGGAGAGTGGATACGCAGTATTTT.

This chain links TRBV5-1 with TRBJ1-2; 10 bases line up with TRBD1. The germline gives CDR1 SGHRS, CDR2 YFSETQ. CDR3 size: 16 residues. Trimming took 0 bases from V and 4 from J; bases not matched to a gene: 6. CDR3 bases: TGCGCCAGCAGCTTGGGAGGGACAGGGGAATCCTATGGCTACACCTTC. Its protein product is CASSLGGTGESYGYTF.

V usage is TRBV7-9 and J usage is TRBJ2-1; 7 bases line up with TRBD1. V gave up 5 bases and J gave up 0 bases; unmatched junction bases: 10. Germline CDR1 is SEHNR and CDR2 is FQNEAQ (reference sequence). The CDR3 loop spans 17 amino acids. The CDR3 loop reads CASSLDRVTSSYNEQFF. For the CDR3, the DNA is TGTGCCAGCAGCCTAGACAGGGTGACCTCCTCCTACAATGAGCAGTTCTTC.

The chain combines TRBV25-1 with TRBJ2-7; TRBD1 matches at 10 bases. Germline CDR1 and CDR2: MGHDK and SYGVNS. The V segment lost 2 bases and the J segment 6 bases; nucleotides outside the gene matches: 1. The CDR3 sequence is 13 residues long. CDR3 loop: CASSEGTGAEQYF. The CDR3 DNA follows: TGTGCCAGCAGTGAAGGGACAGGGGCCGAGCAGTACTTC.

The J gene is TRBJ2-4, the V gene TRBV6-2 or TRBV6-3; 12 bases line up with TRBD2. The V gene's germline CDR1 is MNHEY and CDR2 SVGEGT. J lost 2 bases, V lost 6 bases, and 14 bases had no gene match. This CDR3 spans 19 amino acids. Here the CDR3 reads CASSPVPPTSGGSKNIQYF. The DNA of the CDR3 is TGTGCCAGCAGCCCTGTACCTCCTACTAGCGGGGGGTCCAAAAACATTCAGTACTTC.

The V call is TRBV7-6, the J call TRBJ2-7, with D uncertain. The CDR3 is 12 amino acids. Per germline, CDR1 SGHVS and CDR2 FNYEAQ. V was shortened by 5 bases and J by 4 bases, with 9 bases between the two germline ends. The CDR3 loop is CASSRAKYEQYF. In nucleotides, the CDR3 is TGTGCCAGCAGCCGCGCCAAATACGAGCAGTACTTC.

The CDR3 protein is CSASTGLAGGRGDTQYF. CDR3 sequence (DNA): TGCAGTGCTAGTACCGGACTAGCGGGGGGGCGTGGAGATACGCAGTATTTT. The V and J genes are TRBV20-1 and TRBJ2-3; 15 nucleotides align to TRBD2. The CDR3 is 17 amino acids. V trimming: 3 bases; J trimming: 5 bases; junction bases outside the gene matches: 9. Germline-derived CDR1 and CDR2 are DFQATT and SNEGSKA (reference sequence).

The V and J genes are TRBV24-1 and TRBJ2-1; TRBD2 aligns across 14 bases. Germline V gene lookup returns CDR1 KGHDR and CDR2 SFDVKD. V was pared by 4 bases and J by 10 bases, with 11 bases of the junction left unmatched. This CDR3 has 17 amino acids. The CDR3 sequence: CATSEGPGLAGAREQFF. In DNA, the CDR3 is TGTGCCACCAGTGAGGGACCGGGACTAGCGGGAGCAAGGGAGCAGTTCTTC.

This clone has a single count. The chain has TRBV3-1 (or the pseudogene TRBV3-2) and TRBJ1-2; D may be TRBD1 (5 bases). V was cut by 1 base and J by 5 bases, with 11 bases left in between. The CDR3 is 14 residues long. CDR1 is LGHDT, CDR2 YNNKEL, per germline (reference sequence). The CDR3 loop is CASSQGDGGYGYTF. The CDR3 region has the DNA TGTGCCAGCAGCCAAGGCGACGGGGGGTATGGCTACACCTTC.

The chain links TRBV6-1 to TRBJ2-7; D is unclear. The V gene lost 3 bases and the J gene lost 2 bases, with 5 bases spanning the gap. This CDR3 spans 12 amino acids. In germline, CDR1 is MNHNS, CDR2 SASEGT. The chain's CDR3 is CASSDRAYEQYF. CDR3 sequence (DNA): TGTGCCAGCAGTGACCGGGCCTACGAGCAGTACTTC.

V usage is TRBV6-1 and J usage is TRBJ1-2; 10 bases align to TRBD1. CDR1 is MNHNS, CDR2 SASEGT, per germline. The CDR3 consists of 17 residues. The V gene end was trimmed by 3 bases and the J gene end by 8 bases; junction bases not matched to a gene: 15. The CDR3 loop reads CASSDPLGTGVLQGYTF. The CDR3 coding sequence is TGTGCCAGCAGTGACCCCCTTGGGACAGGGGTTTTACAGGGCTACACCTTC.

The rearrangement joins TRBV6-5 to TRBJ2-1, with 7 bases matching TRBD1. V shed 2 bases and J 3 bases; nucleotides not matched to a gene: 4. Germline V gene sequence: CDR1 MNHEY, CDR2 SVGAGI. The CDR3 length is 15 residues. DNA for the CDR3: TGTGCCAGCAGTTACGGGACAGCTTACTACAATGAGCAGTTCTTC. The encoded protein is CASSYGTAYYNEQFF.

The gene calls are TRBV7-8 and TRBJ2-3; 9 bases agree with TRBD2. V trimming: 8 bases; J trimming: 3 bases; junction bases outside the gene matches: 12. This CDR3 has 16 residues. CDR1 and CDR2 (germline): SGHVS, FQNEAQ. The CDR3: CASFERASGMTDTQYF. The CDR3 DNA reads TGTGCCAGCTTCGAAAGGGCTAGCGGGATGACAGATACGCAGTATTTT.

J is TRBJ1-5 and V is TRBV7-9, with D perhaps matching TRBD1 (6 bases). The CDR3 runs 15 residues. Trimming took 1 base from V and 5 from J, leaving 12 bases between them. CDR1 is SEHNR and CDR2 is FQNEAQ in the germline V gene (reference sequence). Here the CDR3 reads CASSLEGGGDQPQHF. CDR3 bases: TGTGCCAGCAGCTTAGAGGGAGGGGGAGATCAGCCCCAGCATTTT.